These 25 T cell receptor beta chains were all obtained from the same sample, sequenced in a study of T-cell memory formation after mild COVID-19. TCRdb reprocessed the 5' RACE reads with MiXCR, giving one entry per CDR3 protein. The table lists more than 400,000 distinct CDR3 sequences, 18% of them singletons. The sequencing input was PBMCs or a T cell subset sorted from them (not recorded which). These receptors came from an adult woman who had mild COVID-19 (a few samples of this study predate the infection). Cell type and time point are not known.

The table lists this clonotype with a few counts. This chain links TRBV28 with TRBJ1-5; a possible D gene is TRBD1 (5 bases). The CDR3 runs 16 residues. The ends were cut back, 1 base at V and 0 bases at J, with 10 bases in the middle. Germline-derived CDR1 and CDR2 are MDHEN and SYDVKM. CDR3 in DNA: TGTGCCAGCAGTTTATATCAGGGTTATAGCAATCAGCCCCAGCATTTT. Its protein is CASSLYQGYSNQPQHF.

This clonotype was detected only a few times. V is TRBV7-3 and J is TRBJ2-6; D might be TRBD1 (5 bases). The CDR3 covers 16 residues. Germline values: CDR1 SGHTA, CDR2 FQGTGA. Trimming pared 4 bases from V and 2 bases from J, leaving 12 bases between. The CDR3 DNA is TGTGCCAGCAGCTACCGGACAAGGCCTGGGGCCAACGTCCTGACTTTC. Protein: CASSYRTRPGANVLTF.

This clonotype has only a few counts. The rearrangement uses TRBV7-2 and TRBJ2-5; D gene ambiguous. Looked up from germline, CDR1 is SGHTA and CDR2 is FQGNSA. The V end was cut by 4 bases, the J end by 5 bases, with 11 bases between. The CDR3 is 13 residues long. CDR3 sequence reads: CASSSDFGETQYF. The CDR3 nucleotides are TGTGCCAGCAGCTCTGATTTCGGGGAGACCCAGTACTTC.

This clonotype came up a few times. As DNA, the CDR3 is TGTGCCAGCACCCAGCGGGGGCAGGGGACAGATACGCAGTATTTT. Protein sequence: CASTQRGQGTDTQYF. The rearrangement joins TRBV5-4 to TRBJ2-3; TRBD2 matches 8 bases. Germline CDR1 is SGHNT and CDR2 is YYREEE (reference sequence). This CDR3 has 15 residues. With V trimmed by 6 bases and J by 3 bases, 9 bases remained unmatched.

This chain uses TRBV21-1 with TRBJ2-7. TRBV21-1 corresponds to a pseudogene. CDR3 length: 14 amino acids. The CDR3 nucleotides read TGTGCCAGCAGCACAGGGGCACGGTCCTACGAGCAGTACTTC. This codes for CASSTGARSYEQYF.

This clonotype was recorded a few times. This rearrangement joins TRBV7-8 to TRBJ2-3; TRBD2 agrees at 10 bases. V lost 1 base and J lost 3; bases outside the gene matches: 10. The germline V gene has CDR1 SGHVS and CDR2 FQNEAQ. The CDR3 length is 18 residues. The CDR3 nucleotides read TGTGCCAGCAGCTTAGTTGGCCTAGCGGGAGCAAGAACAGATACGCAGTATTTT. Translated, it gives CASSLVGLAGARTDTQYF.

The chain joins TRBV6-2 or TRBV6-3 to TRBJ2-2, with D perhaps TRBD2 (5 bases). The length of the CDR3 is 17 residues. Germline lookup yields CDR1 MNHEY and CDR2 SVGEGT. V shed 7 bases and J shed 3 bases, with 21 bases lying between them. In nucleotides, the CDR3 is TGTGCCAGCAATCAAGGGCCCCGGGAAAGGGACACCGGGGAGCTGTTTTTT. Translation: CASNQGPRERDTGELFF.

This clonotype was seen a few times. The chain combines TRBV5-1 with TRBJ2-1, with D unresolved. Germline CDR1 reads SGHRS; CDR2 reads YFSETQ. The CDR3 runs to 16 residues. The V end was cut by 0 bases, the J end by 0 bases, with 10 bases between. CDR3 bases: TGCGCCAGCAGCTTGGCGCAGACCCTCTCCTACAATGAGCAGTTCTTC. Residues: CASSLAQTLSYNEQFF.

In its sample, this clonotype was seen a few times. The chain is built from TRBV10-3 and TRBJ1-5, with 7 bases aligning to TRBD1. The V gene end was trimmed by 8 bases and the J gene end by 0 bases; junction bases not matched to a gene: 4. Germline V gene lookup returns CDR1 ENHRY and CDR2 SYGVKD. The CDR3 is made up of 14 amino acids. CDR3 nucleotides: TGTGCCATCGCCGGGACAGATAGCAATCAGCCCCAGCATTTT. Amino acids: CAIAGTDSNQPQHF.

The genes are TRBV20-1 and TRBJ1-1; D might be TRBD1 (5 bases). The length of the CDR3 is 15 residues. Germline CDR1 DFQATT, CDR2 SNEGSKA (reference sequence). Trimming pared 0 bases from V and 6 bases from J, leaving 17 bases between. Here the CDR3 reads CSARDRGRVSAEAFF. In nucleotides, the CDR3 is TGCAGTGCTAGAGATCGTGGCAGGGTAAGCGCTGAAGCTTTCTTT.

The chain has TRBV12-3 or TRBV12-4 and TRBJ2-7; 8 bases match TRBD1. With V trimmed by 6 bases and J by 0 bases, 10 bases remained unmatched. The CDR3 contains 16 residues. CDR3 region: CASSPQDRAISYEQYF. The CDR3 coding sequence is TGTGCCAGCAGCCCTCAGGACAGGGCGATCTCCTACGAGCAGTACTTC.

This clonotype was picked up a small number of times. The V and J genes are TRBV7-2 and TRBJ2-5; TRBD1 agrees at 7 bases. The germline gives CDR1 SGHTA, CDR2 FQGNSA. The CDR3 is 14 amino acids. Trimming at V came to 2 bases and at J to 5 bases, leaving 5 bases not matched to a gene. The CDR3 protein is CASSLRGGGETQYF. In DNA, the CDR3 is TGTGCCAGCAGCTTACGAGGGGGCGGTGAGACCCAGTACTTC.

The chain combines TRBV21-1 with TRBJ2-7; the table's TRBD1 call for D was not verified on the DNA. TRBV21-1 is designated a pseudogene. This CDR3 contains 16 residues. The DNA for the CDR3 is TGTGCCAGCAGCAAAAAAGGGGACAGAACCTACGATGAGCAGTACTTC. Translating it yields CASSKKGDRTYDEQYF.

This clonotype was seen a handful of times. The chain couples TRBV5-1 to TRBJ2-3, with D perhaps TRBD2 (6 bases). From germline, CDR1 is SGHRS and CDR2 YFSETQ. Trimming removed 5 bases from V and 1 base from J, with 23 bases in between. This CDR3 has 18 amino acids. CDR3 DNA sequence: TGCGCCAGCAGAAGGACCGCGGGGCGAATTTGGGGCACAGATACGCAGTATTTT. It codes for CASRRTAGRIWGTDTQYF.

The chain has TRBV6-2 or TRBV6-3 and TRBJ2-5; no reliable D call. With 6 bases removed from V and 5 bases from J, the gap between germline ends came to 22 bases. The germline CDR1 and CDR2 sequences are MNHEY and SVGEGT. The CDR3 length is 16 residues. CDR3 DNA sequence: TGTGCCAGCAGAAAAATGACTGCCAAATCACGGGAGACCCAGTACTTC. It codes for CASRKMTAKSRETQYF.

This clonotype was picked up a small number of times. The gene calls are TRBV20-1 and TRBJ1-1, with D maybe TRBD1 (5 bases). V dropped 3 bases and J dropped 6 bases, with 20 bases sitting between them. Germline assignment: CDR1 DFQATT and CDR2 SNEGSKA (reference sequence). CDR3 size: 15 residues. The CDR3: CSARGDGGPGAEAFF. CDR3 nucleotide sequence: TGCAGTGCTAGGGGGGACGGCGGTCCGGGCGCTGAAGCTTTCTTT.

This clonotype appeared a few times. The chain combines TRBV12-3 or TRBV12-4 with TRBJ2-3; 8 bases fit TRBD2. The junction had 10 bases not matched to a gene; V was cut back by 9 bases and J by 5 bases. The CDR3 is made up of 14 amino acids. CDR3 DNA sequence: TGTGCCAGTAGGTTGGGGAGCGGGAGAGATACGCAGTATTTT. It encodes CASRLGSGRDTQYF.

The chain combines TRBV7-9 with TRBJ1-5; D ambiguous. Germline V gene lookup returns CDR1 SEHNR and CDR2 FQNEAQ (reference sequence). The CDR3 spans 15 residues. Trimming pared 5 bases from V and 0 bases from J, leaving 11 bases between. The CDR3 region has the DNA TGTGCCAGCAGCAACGGCCCGTATAGCAATCAGCCCCAGCATTTT. The encoded protein is CASSNGPYSNQPQHF.

V usage is TRBV27 and J usage is TRBJ1-1; D call uncertain. Trimming stripped 5 bases from V and 4 bases from J, with 17 bases between. CDR3 length: 15 amino acids. Germline CDR1 reads MNHEY; CDR2 reads SMNVEV (reference sequence). This CDR3 is CASSPVQESRTEAFF. The CDR3 DNA sequence: TGTGCCAGCAGTCCGGTGCAGGAAAGTCGCACTGAAGCTTTCTTT.

The chain combines TRBV5-6 with TRBJ2-3; tentative D call: TRBD2 (6 bases). V lost 1 base and J 0 bases, leaving 15 bases between the germline ends. Germline V gene lookup returns CDR1 SGHDT and CDR2 YYEEEE. The CDR3 runs to 17 residues. The CDR3: CASSLLASVSSTDTQYF. CDR3 in DNA: TGTGCCAGCAGCTTGTTGGCTAGCGTTAGTAGCACAGATACGCAGTATTTT.

The sample holds a few counts of this clonotype. The rearrangement uses TRBV2 and TRBJ2-7; D gene unclear. Germline values: CDR1 SNHLY, CDR2 FYNNEI. Trimming stripped 6 bases from V and 3 bases from J, with 12 bases between. This CDR3 comprises 13 residues. The CDR3: CASRGSPGYEQYF. The CDR3 region has the DNA TGTGCCAGCAGGGGGTCCCCGGGCTACGAGCAGTACTTC. Combining the CDR3 with reference TRBV2 and TRBJ2-7 gives the whole variable domain EPEVTQTPSHQVTQMGQEVILRCVPISNHLYFYWYRQILGQKVEFLVSFYNNEISEKSEIFDDQFSVERPDGSNFTLKIRSTKLEDSAMYFCASRGSPGYEQYFGPGTRLTVT.

CDR3 protein: CASSLRHNPSYEQYF. The CDR3 DNA is TGTGCCAGCAGTCTTAGACACAACCCCTCCTACGAGCAGTACTTC. This rearrangement joins TRBV6-5 to TRBJ2-7, with unresolved D. With 5 bases removed from V and 0 bases from J, the gap between germline ends came to 14 bases. Germline assignment: CDR1 MNHEY and CDR2 SVGAGI. CDR3 length: 15 amino acids.

The chain uses TRBV30 and TRBJ2-1; 7 bases match TRBD1. V was pared by 2 bases and J by 9 bases, with 10 bases of the junction left unmatched. The CDR3 has 14 amino acids. Germline V gene lookup returns CDR1 GTSNPN and CDR2 SVGIG (reference sequence). Here the CDR3 reads CAWSPIGGWGEQFF. CDR3 sequence (DNA): TGTGCCTGGAGTCCGATAGGGGGCTGGGGTGAGCAGTTCTTC.

This clonotype was counted a single time. The genes are TRBV14 and TRBJ1-1, with no clear D. Germline V gene sequence: CDR1 SGHDN, CDR2 FVKESK. Trimming stripped 6 bases from V and 2 bases from J, with 19 bases between. CDR3 length: 16 amino acids. CDR3 in amino acids: CASSAGRGIVNTEAFF. DNA for the CDR3: TGTGCCAGCAGTGCGGGTCGGGGAATCGTAAACACTGAAGCTTTCTTT.

This clonotype was counted at least ten times. The V call is TRBV7-2, the J call TRBJ2-7, with D unresolved. The V end lost 4 bases, the J end lost 0 bases, and 4 bases lay between the germline ends. The CDR3 covers 12 residues. In germline, CDR1 is SGHTA, CDR2 FQGNSA. CDR3 coding DNA: TGTGCCAGCAGCTCCCCCTCCTACGAGCAGTACTTC. Residues: CASSSPSYEQYF.